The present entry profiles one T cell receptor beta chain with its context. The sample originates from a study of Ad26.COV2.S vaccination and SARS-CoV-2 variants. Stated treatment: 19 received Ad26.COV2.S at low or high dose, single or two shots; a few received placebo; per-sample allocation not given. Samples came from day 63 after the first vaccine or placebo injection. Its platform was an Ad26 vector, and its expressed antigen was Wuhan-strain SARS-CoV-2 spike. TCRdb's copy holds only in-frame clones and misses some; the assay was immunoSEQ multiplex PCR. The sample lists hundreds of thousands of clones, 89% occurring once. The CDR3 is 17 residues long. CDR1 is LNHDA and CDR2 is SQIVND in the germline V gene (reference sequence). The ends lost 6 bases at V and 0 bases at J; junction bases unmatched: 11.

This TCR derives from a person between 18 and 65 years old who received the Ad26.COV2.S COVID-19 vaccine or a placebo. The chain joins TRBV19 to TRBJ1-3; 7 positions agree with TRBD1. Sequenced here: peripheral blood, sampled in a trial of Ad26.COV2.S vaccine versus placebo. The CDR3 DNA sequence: TGTGCCAGTAGCCGAACGGACAGGTCCTACTCTGGAAACACCATATATTTT. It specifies CASSRTDRSYSGNTIYF.